A selection of T cell receptor beta chains follows, all from one sample in a study of neoadjuvant nivolumab and ipilimumab in lung cancer. Only in-frame clones appear in the TCRdb table, and some are missing; sequencing was by immunoSEQ multiplex PCR. This table holds around 7,500 clones, around 76% found once. Sequencing used tumor tissue, obtained after neoadjuvant nivolumab, alone or with ipilimumab, at or shortly before surgery. All receptors come from an adult with non-small cell lung cancer. Both conserved end residues are part of each CDR3. D genes are given only for firm matches. A clone size is listed for some rows: how often the clone was seen (once, few, many), or a class if it is expanded.

>-|few|TRBV7-9|TRBJ2-6
TGTGCCAGCAGCTTAAGTGGGGGCGGCAACGTCCTGACTTTC
CASSLSGGGNVLTF
>TRBD2|-|TRBV5-4|TRBJ2-3
TGTGCCAGCAGGGCGGGGGGACTTGGGGCTAGCGGGGCTACAGATACGCAGTATTTT
CASRAGGLGASGATDTQYF
>TRBD1|-|TRBV18|TRBJ1-1
TGTGCCAGCTCACCGTTTTCCGGGACAGGGAACACTGAAGCTTTCTTT
CASSPFSGTGNTEAFF
>TRBD1|-|TRBV6-1|TRBJ2-3
TGTGCCAGCATTGAGACAGGGTTCGGCACAGATACGCAGTATTTT
CASIETGFGTDTQYF
>-|-|TRBV18|TRBJ2-1
TGTGCCAGCTCTCCTAGCGCTGGGCAGTTCTTC
CASSPSAGQFF
>TRBD2|-|TRBV19|TRBJ2-1
TGTGCCAGTAGTGGGTTTAGCGGGACCGATAAGGATGAGCAGTTCTTC
CASSGFSGTDKDEQFF
>TRBD1|-|TRBV9|TRBJ2-7
TGTGCCAGCAGCGGCTACAGGGGCGAGCAGTACTTC
CASSGYRGEQYF
>-|-|TRBV18|TRBJ1-1
TGTGCCAGCTCACCACCGAATCGGGCTGAAGCTTTCTTT
CASSPPNRAEAFF
>-|-|TRBV6-4|TRBJ2-3
TGTGCCAGCAGTGACCGACCTCTCAAGCGGTACACAGATACGCAGTATTTT
CASSDRPLKRYTDTQYF
>-|-|TRBV29-1|TRBJ2-3
TGCAGCGTTGACGGGGGATCGGCAGATACGCAGTATTTT
CSVDGGSADTQYF
>TRBD1|-|TRBV29-1|TRBJ1-2
TGCAGCGTTAGCAGGGGGACCGGGACAGGGGCCTCCGTAGGATATGGCTACACCTTC
CSVSRGTGTGASVGYGYTF
>-|once|TRBV7-6|TRBJ2-7
TGTGCCAGCAGTTCAAGAGGTCGGGGGCTTTACGAGCAGTACTTC
CASSSRGRGLYEQYF
>TRBD2|-|TRBV5-1|TRBJ2-1
TGCGCCAGCAGCTTGGTACTAGCGGAGTACAATGAGCAGTTCTTC
CASSLVLAEYNEQFF
>-|-|TRBV5-1|TRBJ2-7
TGCGCCAGCAGCCGCGGGGACACCCCCTACGAGCAGTACTTC
CASSRGDTPYEQYF
>-|-|TRBV5-1|TRBJ1-2
TGCGCCAGCAGCGTGGACGGACCCTATGGCTACACCTTC
CASSVDGPYGYTF
>TRBD2|once|TRBV4-1|TRBJ2-7
TGCGCCAGCAGGAAAGAATCGGGACTAGCGGGAGTGAGCGAGCAGTACTTC
CASRKESGLAGVSEQYF
>TRBD1|few|TRBV28|TRBJ2-7
TGTGCCAGCAGTTTGCTCGGCGGACAGGGGACTTACGAGCAGTACTTC
CASSLLGGQGTYEQYF
>TRBD1|large|TRBV7-2|TRBJ1-5
TGTGCCAGCAGCCTAAGACAGGGAGGTAATCAGCCCCAGCATTTT
CASSLRQGGNQPQHF
>-|-|TRBV20-1|TRBJ2-1
TGCAGTGCTAGCTTATACAATGAGCAGTTCTTC
CSASLYNEQFF
>-|few|TRBV5-1|TRBJ1-2
TGCGCCAGCAGCTTATCCGGACAGATAAACTATGGCTACACCTTC
CASSLSGQINYGYTF
>-|few|TRBV5-4|TRBJ1-3
TGTGCCAGCAGCTTGGCCGGGATCGGAAACACCATATATTTT
CASSLAGIGNTIYF
>TRBD1|few|TRBV2|TRBJ2-5
TGTGCCAGCAGTGAAGCGCGTCCGACCCCCGGGACAGCACAAGAGACCCAGTACTTC
CASSEARPTPGTAQETQYF